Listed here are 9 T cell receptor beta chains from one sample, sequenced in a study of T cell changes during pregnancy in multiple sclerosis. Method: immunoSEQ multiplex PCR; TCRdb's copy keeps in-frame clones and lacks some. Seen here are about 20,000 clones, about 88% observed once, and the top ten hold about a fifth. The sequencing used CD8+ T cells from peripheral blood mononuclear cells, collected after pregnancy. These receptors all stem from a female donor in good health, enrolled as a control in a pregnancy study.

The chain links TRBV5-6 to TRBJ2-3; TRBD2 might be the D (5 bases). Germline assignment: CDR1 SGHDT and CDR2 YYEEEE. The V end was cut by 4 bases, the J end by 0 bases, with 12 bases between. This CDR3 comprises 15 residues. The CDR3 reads CASSRSAISTDTQYF. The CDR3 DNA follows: TGTGCCAGCAGCCGTAGCGCTATTAGCACAGATACGCAGTATTTT.

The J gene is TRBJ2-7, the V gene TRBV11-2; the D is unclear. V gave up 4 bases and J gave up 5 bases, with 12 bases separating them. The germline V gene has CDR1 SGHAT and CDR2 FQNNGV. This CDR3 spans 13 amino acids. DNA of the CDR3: TGTGCCAGCAGCTCTAGGAAGGTCCACGAGCAGTACTTC. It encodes CASSSRKVHEQYF.

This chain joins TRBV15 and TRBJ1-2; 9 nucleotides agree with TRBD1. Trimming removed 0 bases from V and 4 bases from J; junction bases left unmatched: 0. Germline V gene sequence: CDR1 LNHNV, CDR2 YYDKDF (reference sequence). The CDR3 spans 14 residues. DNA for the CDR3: TGTGCCACCAGCAGAGAGGACAGGGGCTATGGCTACACCTTC. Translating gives CATSREDRGYGYTF.

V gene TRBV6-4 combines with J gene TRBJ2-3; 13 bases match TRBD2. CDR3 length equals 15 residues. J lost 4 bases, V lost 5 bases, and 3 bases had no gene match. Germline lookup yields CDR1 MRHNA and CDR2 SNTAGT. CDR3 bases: TGTGCCAGCAGTTACACTAGCGGGGGGGCAGATACGCAGTATTTT. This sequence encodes CASSYTSGGADTQYF.

The CDR3 bases are TGTGCCAGCAGCTTGACCCCGGGGCCCCAGCATTTT. Translated, it gives CASSLTPGPQHF. The chain employs TRBV7-2 and TRBJ1-5; no clear D. Trimming removed 3 bases at V and 9 bases at J, with 9 bases between. Germline-derived CDR1 and CDR2 are SGHTA and FQGNSA. The CDR3 consists of 12 residues.

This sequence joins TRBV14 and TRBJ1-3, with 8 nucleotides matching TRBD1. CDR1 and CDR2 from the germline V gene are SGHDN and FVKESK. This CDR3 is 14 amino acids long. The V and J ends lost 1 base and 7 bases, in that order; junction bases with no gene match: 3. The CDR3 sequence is CASSQVQGENTIYF. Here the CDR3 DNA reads TGTGCCAGCAGCCAAGTACAGGGGGAGAACACCATATATTTT.

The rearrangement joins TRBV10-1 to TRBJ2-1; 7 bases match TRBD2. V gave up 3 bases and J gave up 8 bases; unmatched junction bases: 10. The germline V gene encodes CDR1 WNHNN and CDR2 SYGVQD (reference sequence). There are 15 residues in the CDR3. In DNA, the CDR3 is TGCGCCAGCAGTGAAAGGACTAGTGGTATTCATGAGCAGTTCTTC. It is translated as CASSERTSGIHEQFF.

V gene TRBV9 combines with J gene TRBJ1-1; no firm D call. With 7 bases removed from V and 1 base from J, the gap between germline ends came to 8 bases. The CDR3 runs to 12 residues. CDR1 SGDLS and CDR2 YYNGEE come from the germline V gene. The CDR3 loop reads CASGRENTEAFF. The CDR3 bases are TGTGCCAGCGGACGGGAGAACACTGAAGCTTTCTTT.

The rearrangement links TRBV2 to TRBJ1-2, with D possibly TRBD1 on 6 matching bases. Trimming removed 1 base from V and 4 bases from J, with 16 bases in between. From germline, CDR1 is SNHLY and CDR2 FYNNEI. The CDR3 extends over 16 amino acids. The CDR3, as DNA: TGTGCCAGCAGTGAAGGCAGGGGATTCGATAGCTATGGCTACACCTTC. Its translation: CASSEGRGFDSYGYTF.